Each of the 6 T cell receptor beta chains below was sequenced from the same sample in a study of beta chain features in type 1 diabetes. Expressed TCRB transcripts were sequenced because the entire RNA isolate underwent reverse transcription. Some clones are missing from TCRdb's copy, which holds only in-frame ones; the method was immunoSEQ multiplex PCR. The data contain fewer than 900,000 clones, 15% to 20% of them singletons. The sequenced sample consisted of naive CD4+ T cells from blood. These receptors came from a young woman in good health.

This clone has a handful of counts. The V call is TRBV15, the J call TRBJ2-3; maybe TRBD2 (6 bases). The CDR3 contains 16 residues. Trimming shortened V by 0 bases and J by 3 bases, and 13 bases separated the two germline ends. Germline lookup yields CDR1 LNHNV and CDR2 YYDKDF (reference sequence). The CDR3 nucleotides are TGTGCCACCAGCAGAGATTGGAACGCGGGGACAGATACGCAGTATTTT. The encoded protein is CATSRDWNAGTDTQYF.

The chain links TRBV19 to TRBJ2-1, with no clear D. The CDR3 spans 13 residues. The V gene's germline CDR1 is LNHDA and CDR2 SQIVND (reference sequence). V lost 3 bases and J lost 9, with 12 bases in between. The CDR3 nucleotides are TGTGCCAGTAGTATGCGTTTTCTAGGTGAGCAGTTCTTC. This translates into CASSMRFLGEQFF.

Of note for this clone: The same CDR3 is also encoded by other DNA sequences in this sample. V usage is TRBV10-3 and J usage is TRBJ1-1; possible D gene TRBD1, 6 bases. V shed 6 bases and J shed 5 bases, with 7 bases lying between them. CDR3 length equals 11 residues. Germline V lookup: CDR1 ENHRY, CDR2 SYGVKD. The CDR3 spells CAIRQGTEAFF. In DNA form, the CDR3 reads TGTGCCATCAGGCAGGGGACTGAAGCTTTCTTT.

This clone has more than one count but fewer than ten. The chain is built from TRBV14 and TRBJ2-1; TRBD1 might be the D (6 bases). The CDR3 runs 16 residues. CDR1 is SGHDN and CDR2 is FVKESK in the germline V gene. Trimming took off 1 base at V and 3 bases at J, with 13 bases between the two ends. CDR3 bases: TGTGCCAGCAGCCAAGGTGTGGGGGCCTACTACAATGAGCAGTTCTTC. This encodes CASSQGVGAYYNEQFF.

This chain connects TRBV5-4 to TRBJ2-7; D perhaps matches TRBD1 (6 bases). Germline assignment: CDR1 SGHNT and CDR2 YYREEE (reference sequence). This CDR3 region has 16 residues. Trimming removed 4 bases at V and 6 bases at J, with 23 bases between. The CDR3 DNA sequence: TGTGCCAGCAGCCGGAGTCGCCTGGGGGAAGGGGGCGAGCAGTACTTC. This gives the protein CASSRSRLGEGGEQYF.

The V call is TRBV5-4, the J call TRBJ1-4; D might be TRBD1 (5 bases). Trimming pared 4 bases from V and 8 bases from J, leaving 18 bases between. Germline CDR1 reads SGHNT; CDR2 reads YYREEE (reference sequence). The CDR3 has 15 amino acids. CDR3 sequence reads: CASSLLPQGQEKLFF. CDR3 coding DNA: TGTGCCAGCAGCCTTCTCCCCCAGGGCCAGGAAAAACTGTTTTTT.